A single sample is the source of the 23 T cell receptor beta chains below, sequenced in a study of blood T cell repertoires in COVID-19. TCRdb's table, derived via immunoSEQ multiplex PCR, lists solely in-frame clones and lacks some. The sample contains about 120,000 clones, roughly 91% of which appear only once. Sequencing input: peripheral blood. Source of these receptors: a man between 60 and 70 years old with COVID-19, enrolled during active disease.

The chain uses TRBV7-3 and TRBJ2-2; 9 nucleotides agree with TRBD2. Losses at the gene ends were 1 base for V and 5 bases for J; bases not matched to a gene: 11. CDR3 length equals 18 residues. The V gene's germline CDR1 is SGHTA and CDR2 FQGTGA. The CDR3 DNA reads TGTGCCAGCAGCTTAATTGGTCCTCTAGCGGGGAGTACCGGGGAGCTGTTTTTT. It specifies CASSLIGPLAGSTGELFF.

The chain carries TRBV29-1 and TRBJ1-1; 9 nucleotides match TRBD1. This CDR3 has 13 residues. Germline values: CDR1 SQVTM, CDR2 ANQGSEA. V dropped 7 bases and J dropped 5; count of bases not matched to a gene: 8. The CDR3 DNA is TGCAGCGGCCAACAGGGGGCGGATACTGAAGCTTTCTTT. Amino acids: CSGQQGADTEAFF.

The CDR3 coding sequence is TGTGCCAGCAGTTACTCGGGCCACGAAGGTGGCTACACCTTC. It is translated as CASSYSGHEGGYTF. The chain recombines TRBV6-6 with TRBJ1-2, with D unresolved. The germline gives CDR1 MNHNY, CDR2 SVGAGI (reference sequence). Trimming took 0 bases from V and 7 from J, leaving 12 bases between them. This CDR3 region has 14 residues.

V usage is TRBV12-3 or TRBV12-4 and J usage is TRBJ1-1, with D hard to call. CDR3 length equals 11 residues. Trimming took off 7 bases at V and 4 bases at J, with 7 bases between the two ends. CDR3 region: CASTIATEAFF. The DNA for the CDR3 is TGTGCCAGCACTATTGCCACTGAAGCTTTCTTT.

This clone has just a few counts. The genes are TRBV18 and TRBJ1-1, with TRBD1 identical over 7 bases. The length of the CDR3 is 14 residues. Germline V CDR1 and CDR2: KGHSH, LQKENI. With 6 bases clipped from V and 8 bases from J, the junction kept 12 bases outside the gene matches. CDR3 in DNA: TGTGCCAGCTCCCCCGGGACAGCTGCGGTAGAAGCTTTCTTT. Translating gives CASSPGTAAVEAFF.

The J gene is TRBJ2-1, the V gene TRBV19, with D unresolved. V lost 7 bases and J 3 bases, leaving 10 bases between the germline ends. Germline V gene lookup returns CDR1 LNHDA and CDR2 SQIVND (reference sequence). This CDR3 comprises 13 residues. The CDR3 is CASTLPGYNEQFF. The CDR3 coding sequence is TGTGCCAGTACTCTACCCGGCTACAATGAGCAGTTCTTC.

The rearrangement links TRBV5-1 to TRBJ1-6; 7 nucleotides match TRBD1. CDR1 is SGHRS, CDR2 YFSETQ, per germline. V lost 3 bases to trimming and J lost 4 bases; unmatched junction nucleotides: 10. The CDR3 is 17 amino acids. Written as DNA, the CDR3 is TGCGCCAGCAGCTCAACCGGGACAGATAATTATAATTCACCCCTCCACTTT. Translating it yields CASSSTGTDNYNSPLHF.

This rearrangement joins TRBV11-2 to TRBJ1-5, with D unresolved. CDR1 and CDR2 (germline): SGHAT, FQNNGV. V shed 0 bases and J shed 4 bases, with 10 bases lying between them. The CDR3 is 15 residues long. The CDR3, as DNA: TGTGCCAGCAGCTTAGATAGCCTATCAAATCAGCCCCAGCATTTT. Its translation: CASSLDSLSNQPQHF.

This clone appeared many times. The same CDR3 also results from other DNA sequences found in this sample. This rearrangement joins TRBV11-2 to TRBJ2-3; 8 bases match TRBD1. The length of the CDR3 is 13 residues. Germline V gene data show CDR1 as SGHAT and CDR2 as FQNNGV. Losses at the gene ends were 5 bases for V and 4 bases for J; bases not matched to a gene: 2. The CDR3 spells CASSRTGPDTQYF. The CDR3, as DNA: TGTGCCAGCAGCAGGACAGGGCCAGATACGCAGTATTTT.

V is TRBV27 and J is TRBJ1-2, with TRBD1 identical over 9 bases. Germline V lookup: CDR1 MNHEY, CDR2 SMNVEV (reference sequence). The CDR3 has 13 residues. Losses at the gene ends were 9 bases for V and 8 bases for J; bases not matched to a gene: 10. CDR3 nucleotide sequence: TGTGCCAGTCGAACTGGGACAGGGAAAGGCTACACCTTC. Amino acid sequence: CASRTGTGKGYTF.

The chain joins TRBV7-3 to TRBJ2-6, with a tentative D call TRBD1 (6 bases). Between the trimmed V and J ends, which lost 2 bases and 2 bases, there was a span of 19 bases. This CDR3 comprises 19 residues. CDR1 is SGHTA and CDR2 is FQGTGA in the germline V gene. CDR3 nucleotide sequence: TGTGCCAGCAGCTTACCCTCCGCAACACAGGGCCCTGGGGCCAACGTCCTGACTTTC. Protein product: CASSLPSATQGPGANVLTF.

The V and J genes are TRBV5-5 and TRBJ1-6; 7 positions match TRBD1. Germline V gene lookup returns CDR1 SGHKS and CDR2 YYEKEE (reference sequence). This CDR3 has 14 amino acids. J gave up 6 bases and V 5 bases, and 5 bases lay outside the gene matches. The CDR3 DNA follows: TGTGCCAGCAGTTTTGGGACAGCTAATTCACCCCTCCACTTT. It translates to CASSFGTANSPLHF.

The chain joins TRBV6-6 to TRBJ1-2; possible D gene TRBD1, 6 bases. Trimming pared 0 bases from V and 6 bases from J, leaving 11 bases between. CDR1 is MNHNY, CDR2 SVGAGI, per germline (reference sequence). The CDR3 runs 14 residues. This CDR3 reads CASSYSSQGHGYTF. The CDR3 DNA sequence: TGTGCCAGCAGTTACTCATCACAGGGTCATGGCTACACCTTC.

The rearrangement joins TRBV6-5 to TRBJ1-4; 7 nucleotides align to TRBD1. CDR1 MNHEY and CDR2 SVGAGI come from the germline V gene. J was trimmed by 5 bases and V by 5 bases; bases with no gene match: 8. This CDR3 contains 15 residues. This CDR3 reads CASSTQGRSNEKLFF. In DNA, the CDR3 is TGTGCCAGCAGTACACAGGGGAGGTCGAATGAAAAACTGTTTTTT.

The chain's CDR3 is CASSQYVSETQYF. DNA for the CDR3: TGTGCCAGCAGCCAATATGTGTCGGAGACCCAGTACTTC. The chain joins TRBV3-1 (or the pseudogene TRBV3-2) to TRBJ2-5; D is ambiguous. Germline values: CDR1 LGHDT, CDR2 YNNKEL (reference sequence). The CDR3 is 13 residues long. The ends were cut back, 2 bases at V and 5 bases at J, with 9 bases in the middle.

Details on this clone: Other DNA sequences in this sample translate to the same CDR3. V usage is TRBV5-1 and J usage is TRBJ1-2; 8 bases map to TRBD1. Trimming took 0 bases from V and 7 from J; bases not matched to a gene: 2. Germline values: CDR1 SGHRS, CDR2 YFSETQ. This CDR3 has 13 residues. The DNA for the CDR3 is TGCGCCAGCAGCTTGGGGACAGGGTTTGGCTACACCTTC. This gives the protein CASSLGTGFGYTF.

The CDR3 here is CASSLVPSGTGELFF. In DNA, the CDR3 is TGCGCCAGCAGCTTGGTTCCCTCGGGCACCGGGGAGCTGTTTTTT. V gene TRBV5-1 combines with J gene TRBJ2-2; no reliable D call. The germline CDR1 and CDR2 sequences are SGHRS and YFSETQ. V gave up 0 bases and J gave up 4 bases, with 10 bases separating them. The CDR3 runs 15 residues.

The chain uses TRBV9 and TRBJ2-7, with 7 positions matching TRBD1. The CDR3 extends over 14 amino acids. Per germline, CDR1 SGDLS and CDR2 YYNGEE. V shed 0 bases, J shed 2 bases, and the junction held 2 bases outside the gene matches. In DNA, the CDR3 is TGTGCCAGCAGCGTAGCAGGACAGGCCTACGAGCAGTACTTC. It yields the protein CASSVAGQAYEQYF.

The chain carries TRBV4-1 and TRBJ2-2, with 8 positions matching TRBD1. The CDR3 totals 15 residues. After removal of 4 bases from V and 4 bases from J, the junction contained 5 bases not matched to a gene. In germline, CDR1 is MGHRA, CDR2 YSYEKL. The CDR3 DNA sequence: TGCGCCAGCAGCCCCAGGGGGCGCATCACCGGGGAGCTGTTTTTT. It specifies CASSPRGRITGELFF.

The chain couples TRBV7-9 to TRBJ1-5, with TRBD1 as a possible D gene (5 bases). Germline V gene sequence: CDR1 SEHNR, CDR2 FQNEAQ (reference sequence). The CDR3 is made up of 13 amino acids. The V end lost 0 bases, the J end lost 5 bases, and 5 bases lay between the germline ends. In nucleotides, the CDR3 is TGTGCCAGCAGCTTAGCAGGGGATCAGCCCCAGCATTTT. Its translation is CASSLAGDQPQHF.

This rearrangement joins TRBV13 to TRBJ1-1; D might be TRBD1 (6 bases). The CDR3 totals 14 residues. The ends were cut back, 8 bases at V and 3 bases at J, with 16 bases in the middle. Looked up from germline, CDR1 is PRHDT and CDR2 is FYEKMQ (reference sequence). CDR3 DNA: TGTGCCAGCTTGTACCGGGACACTTACACTGAAGCTTTCTTT. Its protein is CASLYRDTYTEAFF.

V usage is TRBV7-9 and J usage is TRBJ1-4; D may be TRBD1 (5 bases). Trimming took off 2 bases at V and 6 bases at J, with 16 bases between the two ends. This CDR3 has 16 amino acids. Germline CDR1 is SEHNR and CDR2 is FQNEAQ (reference sequence). The CDR3 DNA follows: TGTGCCAGCAGCTTAAGGGTAGGGGTGTTGGATGAAAAACTGTTTTTT. Its translation is CASSLRVGVLDEKLFF. Supplemented by reference TRBV7-9 and TRBJ1-4, the full variable domain reads DTGVSQNPRHKITKRGQNVTFRCDPISEHNRLYWYRQTLGQGPEFLTYFQNEAQLEKSRLLSDRFSAERPKGSFSTLEIQRTEQGDSAMYLCASSLRVGVLDEKLFFGSGTQLSVL.

The rearrangement links TRBV27 to TRBJ1-2; the D gene is possibly TRBD1 (6 bases). In germline, CDR1 is MNHEY, CDR2 SMNVEV (reference sequence). Trimming took off 6 bases at V and 7 bases at J, with 18 bases between the two ends. The CDR3 is made up of 14 amino acids. The CDR3 is CASSQQGRMGGYTF. CDR3 coding DNA: TGTGCCAGCAGCCAACAGGGACGTATGGGTGGCTACACCTTC.